The following is a T cell receptor beta chain sequence with its context. Its matching antigen is unknown. The data belong to a study of T cell responses to AZD1222 COVID-19 vaccine. Study outcomes and limitations: Compared with day 0, the breadth and depth of the Spike-specific TCR repertoire rose significantly after two doses of AZD1222.

This table comes from immunoSEQ multiplex PCR, and its TCRdb copy is limited to in-frame clones, with some not included. The sample lists about 150,000 clones; roughly 92% were seen once. Trimming left V 7 bases short and J 1 base short, with 7 bases between. The CDR3 loop spans 13 amino acids. CDR1 is MDHEN, CDR2 SYDVKM, per germline. The chain carries TRBV28 and TRBJ2-2; D is unresolved. The TCR comes from an adult in good health. Specimen: peripheral blood, collected on day 0 of AZD1222 vaccination. CDR3 in amino acids: CASIPQNTGELFF. The CDR3 DNA sequence: TGTGCCAGCATCCCCCAGAACACCGGGGAGCTGTTTTTT.